Each of the 17 T cell receptor beta chains below was sequenced from the same sample in a study of T cells in Graves' hyperthyroidism and ophthalmopathy. Regions amplified from RNA transcripts were the TCR beta CDR3 regions. Carried out on the TCR CDR3, a first-round RT-PCR used the HTBI primer set. TCRdb used MiXCR to reprocess the multiplex PCR reads, holding one entry per CDR3 protein. The table includes fewer than 650,000 distinct CDR3 sequences, 14% detected once. Sequencing was done on a sample of blood. The receptor source for this set is a woman between 25 and 40 years old with Graves' hyperthyroidism that later progressed to Graves' ophthalmopathy.

This clonotype was recorded at least ten times. The chain has TRBV25-1 and TRBJ2-3; possible D gene TRBD1, 5 bases. Germline V lookup: CDR1 MGHDK, CDR2 SYGVNS. This CDR3 spans 14 amino acids. Deletions cut 5 bases from V and 6 bases from J, with 15 bases between. CDR3 in amino acids: CASSFGAPWDTQYF. DNA of the CDR3: TGTGCCAGCAGTTTTGGGGCCCCGTGGGATACGCAGTATTTT.

The V call is TRBV2, the J call TRBJ1-1, with D possibly matching TRBD1 (6 bases). The CDR3 sequence is 14 residues long. V lost 4 bases to trimming and J lost 1 base, with 10 bases between them. The germline V gene encodes CDR1 SNHLY and CDR2 FYNNEI. The CDR3 nucleotides are TGTGCCAGCAGTGGTAAGGGGGGGAACACTGAAGCTTTCTTT. Its protein is CASSGKGGNTEAFF.

In regard to this clonotype: Just one base apart from a much larger clone, this may be a read error. In this CDR3 the conserved last residue, phenylalanine or tryptophan, is missing, so a read error is likely. The chain joins TRBV10-3 to TRBJ1-2; D gene unclear. The CDR3 is made up of 17 amino acids. V lost 0 bases to trimming and J lost 0 bases, with 14 bases between them. Germline CDR1 is ENHRY and CDR2 is SYGVKD. The CDR3 here is CAISESGSMKANYGYTL. CDR3 nucleotides: TGTGCCATCAGTGAGTCGGGCAGTATGAAAGCTAACTATGGCTACACCCTC.

This rearrangement joins TRBV7-6 to TRBJ2-1; D call uncertain. V shed 4 bases and J shed 0 bases, with 19 bases lying between them. CDR1 SGHVS and CDR2 FNYEAQ come from the germline V gene. This CDR3 spans 18 amino acids. CDR3 sequence: CASSSSEFPAYSYNEQFF. The CDR3, as DNA: TGTGCCAGCAGCTCCTCGGAATTCCCTGCGTACTCCTACAATGAGCAGTTCTTC.

This clonotype was observed a handful of times. The rearrangement uses TRBV7-2 and TRBJ2-3, with D perhaps assigned TRBD1 or TRBD2 (5 bases each). Germline CDR1 reads SGHTA; CDR2 reads FQGNSA. CDR3 length: 14 amino acids. V lost 5 bases, J lost 6 bases, and 15 bases lay in between. The CDR3 spells CASSRGSSGDTQYF. Written as DNA, the CDR3 is TGTGCCAGCAGCCGGGGCAGCTCCGGGGATACGCAGTATTTT.

The chain joins TRBV20-1 to TRBJ2-1, with 7 nucleotides matching TRBD2. V gave up 3 bases and J gave up 10 bases; unmatched junction bases: 3. CDR1 DFQATT and CDR2 SNEGSKA come from the germline V gene (reference sequence). The CDR3 has 11 residues. The CDR3 nucleotides read TGCAGTGCTAGCCGAGCGGGAGAGCAGTTCTTC. This codes for CSASRAGEQFF.

The J gene is TRBJ2-7, the V gene TRBV27; D unclear. Deletions cut 5 bases from V and 0 bases from J, with 11 bases between. CDR3 size: 14 residues. CDR1 and CDR2 from the germline V gene are MNHEY and SMNVEV (reference sequence). In DNA form, the CDR3 reads TGTGCCAGCAGTGGGCAGGAGAGCTCCTACGAGCAGTACTTC. The encoded protein is CASSGQESSYEQYF.

In this sample, this clonotype turned up a few times. This chain joins TRBV20-1 and TRBJ2-2; possible D gene TRBD2, 6 bases. This CDR3 spans 13 amino acids. Trimming removed 3 bases at V and 6 bases at J, with 11 bases between. Germline V gives CDR1 DFQATT, CDR2 SNEGSKA (reference sequence). This CDR3 reads CSARDYISGELFF. Written as DNA, the CDR3 is TGCAGTGCTAGGGACTATATCTCCGGGGAGCTGTTTTTT.

At least ten counts were recorded for this clonotype. The V gene is TRBV10-3, the J gene TRBJ1-1; D is unclear. CDR3 size: 14 residues. The ends were cut back, 6 bases at V and 1 base at J, with 12 bases in the middle. Per the germline V gene, CDR1 is ENHRY and CDR2 is SYGVKD. For the CDR3, the DNA is TGTGCCATCAGGGCGGGAAGGGAGAACACTGAAGCTTTCTTT. Translating gives CAIRAGRENTEAFF.

The chain employs TRBV20-1 and TRBJ1-5; D call uncertain. Germline CDR1 is DFQATT and CDR2 is SNEGSKA (reference sequence). The CDR3 extends over 12 amino acids. Trimming took off 6 bases at V and 4 bases at J, with 10 bases between the two ends. CDR3 protein: CSAALGNQPQHF. CDR3 DNA: TGCAGTGCCGCACTGGGGAATCAGCCCCAGCATTTT.

Ten or more counts support this clonotype. This rearrangement joins TRBV7-2 to TRBJ2-1; TRBD2 matches at 7 bases. The CDR3 totals 15 residues. V lost 2 bases and J lost 1; bases outside the gene matches: 2. Germline V lookup: CDR1 SGHTA, CDR2 FQGNSA. This CDR3 reads CASSLRRESYNEQFF. The CDR3 region has the DNA TGTGCCAGCAGCTTACGGCGGGAGTCCTACAATGAGCAGTTCTTC.

V is TRBV7-2 and J is TRBJ1-3; D is possibly TRBD1 (6 bases). The CDR3 spans 16 residues. Germline V gene data show CDR1 as SGHTA and CDR2 as FQGNSA. V lost 4 bases and J 6 bases, leaving 19 bases between the germline ends. The CDR3 sequence is CASSSPRGGVKNTIYF. The CDR3 DNA reads as TGTGCCAGCAGCTCTCCGAGGGGGGGCGTGAAAAACACCATATATTTT.

This clonotype was seen at least ten times. The rearrangement joins TRBV20-1 to TRBJ2-7, with TRBD2 matching 14 bases. The trim removed 6 bases at V and 5 bases at J, leaving 6 bases unmatched. The length of the CDR3 is 14 residues. CDR1 and CDR2 (germline): DFQATT, SNEGSKA (reference sequence). The CDR3 is CSAPTTSGRDEQYF. In nucleotides, the CDR3 is TGCAGTGCACCGACGACTAGCGGGAGGGACGAGCAGTACTTC.

This clonotype was detected many times. The genes are TRBV27 and TRBJ2-1; the D gene is possibly TRBD2 (6 bases). The CDR3 sequence is 15 residues long. Germline V CDR1 and CDR2: MNHEY, SMNVEV (reference sequence). The germline V and J ends were trimmed by 6 bases and 4 bases, with 16 bases remaining between them. CDR3 sequence reads: CASRLSNSGYNEQFF. Written as DNA, the CDR3 is TGTGCCAGCAGGCTCTCTAATAGCGGATACAATGAGCAGTTCTTC.

The table lists this clonotype with a few counts. The V call is TRBV9, the J call TRBJ1-4, with unresolved D. Germline V gene data show CDR1 as SGDLS and CDR2 as YYNGEE. The CDR3 consists of 9 residues. V dropped 4 bases and J dropped 13 bases, with 5 bases sitting between them. The DNA for the CDR3 is TGTGCCAGCAGCCCTCGACTGTTTTTT. Protein: CASSPRLFF.

In its sample, this clonotype was seen many times. The V and J genes are TRBV19 and TRBJ2-1, with TRBD2 identical over 15 bases. This CDR3 has 15 residues. V trimming: 7 bases; J trimming: 8 bases; junction bases outside the gene matches: 6. In germline, CDR1 is LNHDA, CDR2 SQIVND (reference sequence). CDR3 protein: CASTSGLAGGDEQFF. The CDR3 bases are TGTGCCAGTACCTCGGGACTAGCGGGAGGTGATGAGCAGTTCTTC.

A remark on this clonotype: One end of the junction is discordant with germline, which a read error may explain. The V and J genes are TRBV5-6 and TRBJ2-1; D not certain. From germline, CDR1 is SGHDT and CDR2 YYEEEE. The CDR3 spans 13 residues. The CDR3 sequence is CTSSPPPYNEQFF. The CDR3 DNA is TGTACCAGCAGCCCGCCCCCTTACAATGAGCAGTTCTTC.